Described below is a single T cell receptor beta chain sequence and its context. Its specific antigen is unknown. The sample holds no much larger clone one base away, and base qualities are not on file. Collaborating institutions collected whole blood in K2EDTA tubes following their own protocols. Collaborator samples were shipped for TCRbeta analysis as frozen whole blood, isolated PBMCs, or DNA extracted from either sample type. The entry originates in a study of blood T cell repertoires in COVID-19 (TCRdb year 2020). With regard to the full study: Samples covering the acute and convalescent phases of COVID-19 were provided by collaborators in the United States, Italy and Spain. The material from the prospective study consisted of cDNA or gDNA derived from T cells, B-cell-depleted T cells, or PBMCs. The dataset comprised deeply sampled blood TCRbeta repertoires from subjects exposed to, actively infected with, or recovered from COVID-19. The repertoires were released in a freely available public database intended as a resource for research on the immune response to SARS-CoV-2. The samples were drawn from the first 160 participants of the ongoing ImmuneRACE study and from some 1,300 subjects provided by 6 global collaborators. Sample metadata almost always included a de-identified subject ID, COVID-19 status, age in years and sex. Where HLA class I and class II types were available, the types were taken from metadata supplied by the sample provider, not from assay-based typing. The study at large found these results: The amount of clinical and demographic metadata varied by source and participant and was provided uncurated.

The immunoSEQ Assay, a bias-controlled multiplex PCR, was used to amplify TCRbeta CDR3 regions from genomic DNA. Processing in the source paper ran as follows. The number of nucleated cells in each sample was estimated from the amplification of reference gene primers within the assay. To quantify the absolute abundance of each unique TCRbeta CDR3 rearrangement, sequence reads were collapsed and filtered. For each sample, productive Simpson clonality was calculated as the square root of Simpson's diversity index over productive rearrangements. The source is immuneACCESS, and TCRdb retained only in-frame sequences with V and J called. Part of the clones is not carried over; for the studies checked, unresolved V genes explain less than half of this, and the remainder is unexplained. The V and J calls and clone size are taken from that table; D and trimming were inferred from the DNA. Present in this sample are over 300,000 clones, 65% to 90% of which were seen just once. In total, the top ten clones hold roughly 7% of the sample.

Its CDR3 holds 14 amino acids, cysteine through phenylalanine. Only CDR3 DNA remains: 42 bases, in frame from the first base. V drops 1 base and J drops 4 bases, leaving 11 bases in between. From a lookup of the germline V gene, CDR1 and CDR2 are MNHNS and SASEGT. The clonotype originates from a human donor in a cohort sampled during active COVID-19. Source material: peripheral blood. The chain links TRBV6-1 with TRBJ2-7; the D gene cannot be named for sure. The DNA is TGTGCCAGCAGTGAAGGCGGTCGAGGTTACGAGCAGTACTTC. Its product reads: CASSEGGRGYEQYF.